This T cell receptor beta chain was sequenced during a study of response to subunit inactivated influenza vaccine. In TCRdb, the RT-PCR reads were re-called with MiXCR into one record per CDR3 protein. This table has about 570,000 distinct CDR3 sequences, 11% appearing once. This clonotype was seen more than once but under ten times. V was trimmed by 3 bases and J by 6 bases, leaving 6 bases between them. The germline gives CDR1 MNHEY, CDR2 SMNVEV (reference sequence). The CDR3 sequence is 13 residues long. These data were also reused for a study on T cells expressing NK-cell markers. That report adds: The cDNA for TCR beta came from 5'RACE template switching with UMIs. Serological testing identified seven of the eight sequenced donors as HCMV-seropositive and one as seronegative. For several experiments, T cell sorting was restricted to the alpha-beta TCR population by means of an anti-gamma-delta TCR antibody. The same clonotypes also predominated in the CD3+CD56-NKG2C+ fraction of four donors.

V gene TRBV27 combines with J gene TRBJ1-6; D unclear. The input for sequencing was PBMCs from blood, taken on the day of vaccination. The clonotype comes from a man aged 45 to 65 who received an inactivated influenza vaccine. In nucleotides, the CDR3 is TGTGCCAGCAGTTTTTTCACTAATTCACCCCTCCACTTT. This encodes CASSFFTNSPLHF.